This passage covers 15 T cell receptor beta chains from one sample sequenced in a study of ipilimumab plus nivolumab after autologous stem cell transplantation. TCRdb's copy holds only in-frame clones and misses some; the assay was immunoSEQ multiplex PCR. The table records some 16,000 clones, approximately 80% of them present only once. The sequences come from PBMCs, collected in a trial of ipilimumab plus nivolumab as post-transplant consolidation. These receptors all stem from a male donor with diffuse large B-cell lymphoma.

The V gene is TRBV9, the J gene TRBJ1-2; D ambiguous. Looked up from germline, CDR1 is SGDLS and CDR2 is YYNGEE. This CDR3 is built from 12 residues. The V end was cut by 0 bases, the J end by 6 bases, with 6 bases between. The CDR3 loop reads CASSVGTNGYTF. CDR3 coding DNA: TGTGCCAGCAGCGTAGGGACCAATGGCTACACCTTC.

The chain carries TRBV13 and TRBJ1-2, with TRBD1 matching 9 bases. The CDR3 length is 15 residues. Germline CDR1 PRHDT, CDR2 FYEKMQ (reference sequence). The V gene end was trimmed by 2 bases and the J gene end by 4 bases; junction bases not matched to a gene: 5. CDR3 nucleotides: TGTGCCAGCAGCTTAACAGGGGGCTTCGGCTATGGCTACACCTTC. Protein product: CASSLTGGFGYGYTF.

The genes are TRBV7-2 and TRBJ2-2; D not certain. Per germline, CDR1 SGHTA and CDR2 FQGNSA. The V gene lost 2 bases and the J gene lost 6 bases, with 10 bases spanning the gap. The CDR3 is 14 residues long. CDR3 sequence: CASSLIVDPGELFF. The CDR3 DNA reads TGTGCCAGCAGCTTAATAGTCGACCCCGGGGAGCTGTTTTTT.

V and J are TRBV4-1 and TRBJ2-1, with D possibly being TRBD1 (6 bases). This CDR3 contains 12 residues. Trimming stripped 4 bases from V and 7 bases from J, with 8 bases between. Germline V gene lookup returns CDR1 MGHRA and CDR2 YSYEKL. CDR3 nucleotides: TGCGCCAGCAGCCGGACAGCAAATGAGCAGTTCTTC. Translation gives CASSRTANEQFF.

This rearrangement joins TRBV5-1 to TRBJ2-1; 10 bases align to TRBD2. The germline CDR1 and CDR2 sequences are SGHRS and YFSETQ. Trimming removed 4 bases from V and 3 bases from J; junction bases left unmatched: 4. This CDR3 has 15 residues. CDR3 sequence: CASSSGTSVYNEQFF. Written as DNA, the CDR3 is TGCGCCAGCAGCAGCGGGACTAGCGTCTACAATGAGCAGTTCTTC.

The rearrangement links TRBV18 to TRBJ2-7; 7 nucleotides line up with TRBD1. CDR3 length: 15 amino acids. The J segment lost 0 bases and the V segment lost 5 bases, leaving 7 bases of the junction unmatched. The germline V gene has CDR1 KGHSH and CDR2 LQKENI. CDR3 protein: CASSADREISYEQYF. The CDR3 DNA follows: TGTGCCAGCTCAGCAGACAGGGAGATCTCCTACGAGCAGTACTTC.

The J gene is TRBJ2-7, the V gene TRBV5-6, with a tentative D call TRBD1 (5 bases). V was clipped by 4 bases and J by 5 bases, with 16 bases between them. The CDR3 totals 14 residues. Germline CDR1 SGHDT, CDR2 YYEEEE. Here the CDR3 DNA reads TGTGCCAGCAGCCCCCCAGGGAAGCCCAACGAGCAGTACTTC. Translated: CASSPPGKPNEQYF.

This clone has more than one count but fewer than ten. The chain is built from TRBV6-5 and TRBJ1-1; possible D gene TRBD1, 5 bases. The V and J ends lost 5 bases and 3 bases respectively, with 13 bases between them. Per germline, CDR1 MNHEY and CDR2 SVGAGI. This CDR3 has 14 amino acids. The CDR3 spells CASSRNGGDTEAFF. The CDR3 DNA reads TGTGCCAGCAGTCGGAATGGAGGGGACACTGAAGCTTTCTTT.

V gene TRBV6-5 combines with J gene TRBJ2-5, with D possibly TRBD2 on 6 matching bases. Trimming left V 5 bases short and J 5 bases short, with 12 bases between. The germline gives CDR1 MNHEY, CDR2 SVGAGI. This CDR3 is built from 13 residues. CDR3 amino acids: CASSRLGGETQYF. In DNA, the CDR3 is TGTGCCAGCAGTCGACTAGGTGGGGAGACCCAGTACTTC.

The chain employs TRBV27 and TRBJ1-5, with D possibly being TRBD1 (6 bases). CDR1 and CDR2 (germline): MNHEY, SMNVEV (reference sequence). Trimming shortened V by 3 bases and J by 5 bases, and 8 bases separated the two germline ends. This CDR3 has 13 amino acids. The CDR3 coding sequence is TGTGCCAGCAGTTTCCGGGGGCATCAGCCCCAGCATTTT. Translated: CASSFRGHQPQHF.

V is TRBV28 and J is TRBJ1-3; 8 bases line up with TRBD1. The CDR3 has 15 amino acids. The ends lost 3 bases at V and 2 bases at J; junction bases unmatched: 3. Germline-derived CDR1 and CDR2 are MDHEN and SYDVKM. The DNA of the CDR3 is TGTGCCAGCAGTTTCTGGACAGGGCCTGGAAACACCATATATTTT. Its protein product is CASSFWTGPGNTIYF. Complete variable domain (other parts from reference TRBV28 and TRBJ1-3): DVKVTQSSRYLVKRTGEKVFLECVQDMDHENMFWYRQDPGLGLRLIYFSYDVKMKEKGDIPEGYSVSREKKERFSLILESASTNQTSMYLCASSFWTGPGNTIYFGEGSWLTVV.

This chain links TRBV6-5 with TRBJ1-2; D is possibly TRBD1 (5 bases). CDR3 size: 11 residues. Looked up from germline, CDR1 is MNHEY and CDR2 is SVGAGI. Trimming removed 9 bases at V and 4 bases at J, with 9 bases between. CDR3 coding DNA: TGTGCCAGTCGGGGGTCCTATGGCTACACCTTC. It yields the protein CASRGSYGYTF.

This clone has a handful of counts. V is TRBV7-8 and J is TRBJ2-5; the D gene is possibly TRBD2 (7 bases). Germline V gene sequence: CDR1 SGHVS, CDR2 FQNEAQ. Trimming took 4 bases from V and 0 from J, leaving 18 bases between them. This CDR3 contains 17 residues. DNA for the CDR3: TGTGCCAGCAGCTCCGATCGCGGGGGCTCGTACCAAGAGACCCAGTACTTC. As protein: CASSSDRGGSYQETQYF.

This clone is labeled large. The chain combines TRBV6-5 with TRBJ1-2; D not certain. Germline CDR1 is MNHEY and CDR2 is SVGAGI. Trimming took off 2 bases at V and 4 bases at J, with 8 bases between the two ends. This CDR3 region has 13 residues. The CDR3 spells CASSYLGSYGYTF. The CDR3 DNA follows: TGTGCCAGCAGTTACCTAGGGTCCTATGGCTACACCTTC.

Relative to its sample, this clone is medium-sized. The chain combines TRBV19 with TRBJ1-1; 7 bases fit TRBD1. This CDR3 has 17 residues. Per the germline V gene, CDR1 is LNHDA and CDR2 is SQIVND (reference sequence). The ends lost 5 bases at V and 4 bases at J; junction bases unmatched: 16. The CDR3 DNA reads TGTGCCAGTAGTTTTCCGACAGGGTTTACTGGGGGCACTGAAGCTTTCTTT. This codes for CASSFPTGFTGGTEAFF.